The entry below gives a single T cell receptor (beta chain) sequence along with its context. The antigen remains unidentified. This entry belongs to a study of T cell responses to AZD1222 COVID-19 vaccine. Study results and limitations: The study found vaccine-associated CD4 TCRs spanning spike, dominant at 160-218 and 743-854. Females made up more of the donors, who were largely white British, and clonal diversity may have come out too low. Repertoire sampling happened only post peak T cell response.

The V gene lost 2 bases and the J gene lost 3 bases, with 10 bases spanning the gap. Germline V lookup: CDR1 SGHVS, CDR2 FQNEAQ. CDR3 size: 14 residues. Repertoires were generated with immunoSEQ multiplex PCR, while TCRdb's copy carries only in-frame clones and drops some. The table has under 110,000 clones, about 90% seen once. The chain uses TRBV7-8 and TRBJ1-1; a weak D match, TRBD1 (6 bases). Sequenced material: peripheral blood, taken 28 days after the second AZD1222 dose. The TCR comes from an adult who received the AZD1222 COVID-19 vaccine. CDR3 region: CASSLRRGDTEAFF. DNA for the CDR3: TGTGCCAGCAGCTTAAGGAGGGGGGACACTGAAGCTTTCTTT.